This T cell receptor beta chain was obtained from a study of OX40 agonist ivuxolimab in advanced cancers. Study-wide results and limits: The work left the antigen specificity of expanded peripheral T cells undetermined.

Concerning this clone: Its antigen remains unknown.

Profiling relied on immunoSEQ multiplex PCR, and the TCRdb table lists in-frame clones only, not all of them. The repertoire includes 60,000 to 85,000 clones, 90% to 95% of them detected once, and roughly 20% sits in the top ten. CDR1 is MDHEN and CDR2 is SYDVKM in the germline V gene. Trimming at V came to 3 bases and at J to 0 bases, leaving 8 bases not matched to a gene. The CDR3 is 17 amino acids. Sequences were derived from CD4+ or CD8+ T cells sorted from blood, sampled in a trial of the OX40 agonist ivuxolimab. The rearrangement links TRBV28 to TRBJ1-3; 7 positions agree with TRBD1. The receptor comes from an adult with an advanced solid tumor such as melanoma, head and neck, liver or kidney cancer. The CDR3 DNA is TGTGCCAGCAGTTTTTACCCGGGACAGACCTCTGGAAACACCATATATTTT. Amino acid sequence: CASSFYPGQTSGNTIYF. The full variable domain, in which reference TRBV28 and TRBJ1-3 provide the parts outside the CDR3, is DVKVTQSSRYLVKRTGEKVFLECVQDMDHENMFWYRQDPGLGLRLIYFSYDVKMKEKGDIPEGYSVSREKKERFSLILESASTNQTSMYLCASSFYPGQTSGNTIYFGEGSWLTVV.